This TCR beta chain was profiled in a study of cytomegalovirus exposure and HLA in healthy donors. For the study at large: The approximately 120 validation repertoires matched the 666 first-cohort repertoires in platform, a later analysis reported. Study-wide results and limits: Reports credit the classifier with highly specific, highly sensitive diagnosis of cytomegalovirus status. One later analysis, an examination of the 120 or so validation repertoires, found that first-cohort TCR clusters tended to co-occur in them. Most TCR sequences proved rare, with some public TCRs found in many donors.

This CDR3 has 15 amino acids. Deletions cut 2 bases from V and 0 bases from J, with 7 bases between. Germline CDR1 reads MNHEY; CDR2 reads SVGAGI. This table comes from immunoSEQ multiplex PCR, and its TCRdb copy is limited to in-frame clones, with some not included. This table holds some 250,000 clones, around 90% found once. The table lists this clone with a few counts. Its matching antigen is unknown. The chain employs TRBV6-5 and TRBJ2-2; maybe TRBD1 (5 bases). The sample consisted of PBMCs. The TCR comes from a woman aged 25 to 45 in good health and CMV-seronegative. CDR3 region: CASSYGHTNTGELFF. The CDR3 nucleotides are TGTGCCAGCAGTTACGGACACACGAACACCGGGGAGCTGTTTTTT.